These 28 T cell receptor beta chains were sequenced from one sample in a study of T-cell memory formation after mild COVID-19. TCRdb itself ran the 5' RACE reads through MiXCR, one entry per CDR3 protein. In the table there are around 310,000 distinct CDR3 sequences, around an eighth of which are singletons. The sample taken for sequencing was PBMCs or a T cell subset sorted from them (not recorded which). The receptors here all came from a man between 18 and 29 years old who had mild COVID-19 (a few samples of this study predate the infection). Cell type and time point are not known.

V is TRBV29-1 and J is TRBJ1-5; a possible D gene is TRBD1 (6 bases). V lost 4 bases and J 2 bases, leaving 27 bases between the germline ends. The CDR3 has 19 amino acids. Germline-derived CDR1 and CDR2 are SQVTM and ANQGSEA. The DNA of the CDR3 is TGCAGCGTTGGGGAAGCGGTACAGGGAGGTTTTGCTCGCAATCAGCCCCAGCATTTT. Translated, it gives CSVGEAVQGGFARNQPQHF.

This clonotype was picked up a small number of times. The gene calls are TRBV11-3 and TRBJ1-1; D is unresolved. The CDR3 totals 13 residues. Trimming removed 4 bases at V and 6 bases at J, with 12 bases between. Germline lookup yields CDR1 SGHNT and CDR2 YENEEA. The CDR3 DNA reads as TGTGCCAGCAGCTCCTATCGTGGCTCTGAAGCTTTCTTT. Translating gives CASSSYRGSEAFF.

This clonotype was found a few times. The chain employs TRBV12-3 or TRBV12-4 and TRBJ2-7; D uncertain. CDR3 length: 13 residues. Between the trimmed V and J ends, which lost 6 bases and 3 bases, there was a span of 12 bases. The CDR3 reads CASSPSLDYEQYF. The CDR3 DNA reads as TGTGCCAGCAGCCCCTCCCTAGACTACGAGCAGTACTTC.

This clonotype is a singleton in its sample. This chain uses TRBV5-5 with TRBJ1-4, with TRBD1 as a possible D gene (6 bases). V lost 0 bases and J lost 4, with 10 bases in between. The CDR3 spans 15 residues. Germline CDR1 and CDR2: SGHKS and YYEKEE (reference sequence). CDR3 bases: TGTGCCAGCAGCTTGGAGGACAGACTTAATGAAAAACTGTTTTTT. Protein product: CASSLEDRLNEKLFF.

In DNA, the CDR3 is TGTGCCAGCAGCCAAATCGACAAGTCCGGGGAGCTGTTTTTT. Protein product: CASSQIDKSGELFF. The chain has TRBV4-2 and TRBJ2-2; D gene ambiguous. CDR1 is LGHNA, CDR2 YNFKEQ, per germline. V was clipped by 2 bases and J by 6 bases, with 10 bases between them. The CDR3 loop spans 14 amino acids.

This clonotype came up many times. The genes are TRBV11-2 and TRBJ2-7, with D possibly being TRBD2 (5 bases). V lost 4 bases and J lost 7, with 14 bases in between. This CDR3 comprises 13 residues. Germline values: CDR1 SGHAT, CDR2 FQNNGV. CDR3 residues: CASSSSGVGEQYV. The DNA for the CDR3 is TGTGCCAGCAGCTCGTCCGGGGTGGGAGAGCAGTACGTC.

The chain has TRBV7-2 and TRBJ2-5, with a possible D match to TRBD1 (6 bases). V gave up 3 bases and J gave up 4 bases, with 12 bases separating them. Germline assignment: CDR1 SGHTA and CDR2 FQGNSA. This CDR3 comprises 14 residues. Written as DNA, the CDR3 is TGTGCCAGCAGCTTCCAGCGAGGGGGAGAGACCCAGTACTTC. Residues: CASSFQRGGETQYF.

J is TRBJ2-1 and V is TRBV10-3; tentative D call: TRBD1 (5 bases). This CDR3 has 15 amino acids. The V end was cut by 6 bases, the J end by 5 bases, with 17 bases between. Germline V CDR1 and CDR2: ENHRY, SYGVKD. This CDR3 reads CAIRQQGVRDNEQFF. Written as DNA, the CDR3 is TGTGCCATCAGACAACAAGGGGTGCGTGACAATGAGCAGTTCTTC.

The CDR3 loop reads CSVEARQGHGYTF. CDR3 nucleotide sequence: TGCAGCGTTGAAGCTCGGCAAGGTCATGGCTACACCTTC. This chain connects TRBV29-1 to TRBJ1-2; no reliable D call. The V gene lost 1 base and the J gene lost 6 bases, with 12 bases spanning the gap. Germline V gene lookup returns CDR1 SQVTM and CDR2 ANQGSEA. There are 13 residues in the CDR3.

Only a few counts were recorded for this clonotype. The genes are TRBV12-5 and TRBJ1-2; D gene uncertain. The V end lost 0 bases, the J end lost 6 bases, and 17 bases lay between the germline ends. The germline V gene has CDR1 LGHNT and CDR2 FRNRAP. This CDR3 spans 16 amino acids. The CDR3 is CASGLVLGREGHGYTF. CDR3 sequence (DNA): TGTGCTAGTGGTTTGGTACTGGGAAGGGAAGGGCATGGCTACACCTTC.

This clonotype was counted many times. The genes are TRBV5-4 and TRBJ1-4; D is uncertain. This CDR3 spans 12 amino acids. Trimming removed 1 base from V and 10 bases from J, with 8 bases in between. In germline, CDR1 is SGHNT, CDR2 YYREEE (reference sequence). The CDR3 DNA reads TGTGCCAGCAGCTTGCCCGGATCAAAACTGTTTTTT. Protein: CASSLPGSKLFF. Supplemented by reference TRBV5-4 and TRBJ1-4, the full variable domain reads ETGVTQSPTHLIKTRGQQVTLRCSSQSGHNTVSWYQQALGQGPQFIFQYYREEENGRGNFPPRFSGLQFPNYSSELNVNALELDDSALYLCASSLPGSKLFFGSGTQLSVL.

The genes are TRBV6-4 and TRBJ1-6, with no clear D. V lost 3 bases and J 0 bases, leaving 15 bases between the germline ends. From germline, CDR1 is MRHNA and CDR2 SNTAGT. The CDR3 extends over 18 amino acids. CDR3 bases: TGTGCCAGCAGTGAAGCGTTGGGCAGGAGCTCCTATAATTCACCCCTCCACTTT. Its protein is CASSEALGRSSYNSPLHF.

The chain links TRBV5-1 to TRBJ2-7; no firm D call. The germline V gene encodes CDR1 SGHRS and CDR2 YFSETQ. The CDR3 length is 15 residues. The V end was cut by 0 bases, the J end by 2 bases, with 12 bases between. The CDR3 DNA follows: TGCGCCAGCAGCTTGGGCCTTGAGTCCCCCTACGAGCAGTACGTC. This sequence encodes CASSLGLESPYEQYV.

This clonotype occurred many times. The chain has TRBV7-2 and TRBJ1-2; 9 bases line up with TRBD1. The CDR3 sequence is 15 residues long. Germline V gene sequence: CDR1 SGHTA, CDR2 FQGNSA. Losses at the gene ends were 1 base for V and 4 bases for J; bases not matched to a gene: 4. CDR3 sequence: CASSLVRDRAYGYTF. The CDR3 DNA is TGTGCCAGCAGCTTAGTGCGGGACAGGGCCTATGGCTACACCTTC.

This clonotype appeared a few times. This chain uses TRBV6-5 with TRBJ1-5; D gene ambiguous. The CDR3 totals 15 residues. V shed 7 bases and J shed 0 bases, with 13 bases lying between them. CDR1 is MNHEY and CDR2 is SVGAGI in the germline V gene. The CDR3 nucleotides are TGTGCCAGCAATCCTACTAGTAATAGCAATCAGCCCCAGCATTTT. Its protein product is CASNPTSNSNQPQHF.

This clonotype was seen a handful of times. Written as DNA, the CDR3 is TGTGCCAGCAGAAAGGACAGGGGCTACGAGCAGTACTTC. This codes for CASRKDRGYEQYF. The rearrangement links TRBV27 to TRBJ2-7; 9 bases line up with TRBD1. Germline V gene sequence: CDR1 MNHEY, CDR2 SMNVEV (reference sequence). The V and J ends lost 6 bases and 3 bases, in that order; junction bases with no gene match: 3. The CDR3 is made up of 13 amino acids.

This clonotype has a handful of counts. The chain is built from TRBV7-9 and TRBJ2-2, with a tentative D call TRBD2 (6 bases). Trimming pared 3 bases from V and 5 bases from J, leaving 10 bases between. The CDR3 spans 14 residues. Germline V gene lookup returns CDR1 SEHNR and CDR2 FQNEAQ (reference sequence). The CDR3 region has the DNA TGTGCCAGCAGCTTCACTCTAGCGACCGGGGAGCTGTTTTTT. It is translated as CASSFTLATGELFF.

This chain joins TRBV5-6 and TRBJ2-7; D unresolved. V dropped 2 bases and J dropped 0 bases, with 9 bases sitting between them. Germline assignment: CDR1 SGHDT and CDR2 YYEEEE. The CDR3 extends over 14 amino acids. The CDR3 here is CASSFRATSYEQYV. In DNA form, the CDR3 reads TGTGCCAGCAGCTTCCGGGCGACCTCCTACGAGCAGTACGTC.

This clonotype was seen ten or more times. The chain links TRBV25-1 to TRBJ2-2; D unclear. This CDR3 is 14 amino acids long. Germline V gene sequence: CDR1 MGHDK, CDR2 SYGVNS. Trimming left V 1 base short and J 3 bases short, with 6 bases between. CDR3 DNA: TGTGCCAGCAGTGAATCGGCGTACACCGGGGAGCTGTTTTTT. It translates to CASSESAYTGELFF.

The rearrangement links TRBV6-5 to TRBJ1-1; D possibly corresponds to TRBD1 (5 bases). The CDR3 is made up of 15 amino acids. Germline V gene lookup returns CDR1 MNHEY and CDR2 SVGAGI. Trimming removed 0 bases from V and 4 bases from J, with 12 bases in between. In DNA form, the CDR3 reads TGTGCCAGCAGTTACTCGACCGGGGGAAGCACTGAAGCTTTCTTT. The encoded protein is CASSYSTGGSTEAFF.

A few counts support this clonotype. The rearrangement links TRBV30 to TRBJ2-3, with a tentative D call TRBD1 (5 bases). The CDR3 spans 18 residues. V lost 3 bases and J 2 bases, leaving 24 bases between the germline ends. The germline CDR1 and CDR2 sequences are GTSNPN and SVGIG (reference sequence). In DNA, the CDR3 is TGTGCCTGGAGGGAGCTCGAGACAGCCGTATACTACACAGATACGCAGTATTTT. Protein sequence: CAWRELETAVYYTDTQYF.

CDR3 protein: CASSLARGRGEQYF. The CDR3 nucleotides are TGTGCCAGCAGCTTAGCTCGGGGGCGGGGTGAGCAGTACTTC. The chain employs TRBV7-2 and TRBJ2-7, with D perhaps being TRBD1 or TRBD2 (6 bases each). V dropped 0 bases and J dropped 7 bases, with 13 bases sitting between them. Germline V gene lookup returns CDR1 SGHTA and CDR2 FQGNSA. This CDR3 region has 14 residues.

The chain carries TRBV11-2 and TRBJ2-1; D is undetermined. V was pared by 5 bases and J by 2 bases, with 10 bases between. Per germline, CDR1 SGHAT and CDR2 FQNNGV. This CDR3 comprises 14 residues. The CDR3 DNA follows: TGTGCCAGCAGCCCATCCCTGGCCTACAATGAGCAGTTCTTC. Its translation: CASSPSLAYNEQFF.

The chain carries TRBV12-3 or TRBV12-4 and TRBJ2-5, with D perhaps given as TRBD1 or TRBD2 (5 bases each). The CDR3 spans 15 residues. V dropped 1 base and J dropped 5 bases, with 14 bases sitting between them. The CDR3 DNA sequence: TGTGCCAGCAGTTTAGAAGGTGGCTGGGGGGAGACCCAGTACTTC. Protein sequence: CASSLEGGWGETQYF.

This clonotype was seen only a few times. This chain connects TRBV27 to TRBJ1-5, with TRBD1 as a possible D gene (6 bases). This CDR3 is built from 14 residues. V lost 3 bases and J lost 6, with 12 bases in between. Germline V gene data show CDR1 as MNHEY and CDR2 as SMNVEV (reference sequence). Written as DNA, the CDR3 is TGTGCCAGCAGTTTGGTAGGGGGAGGTCAGCCCCAGCATTTT. Translating it yields CASSLVGGGQPQHF.

This rearrangement joins TRBV5-1 to TRBJ2-3; 7 bases match TRBD1. The CDR3 contains 15 residues. Unmatched junction bases numbered 7, after V lost 0 bases and J lost 6 bases. Germline CDR1 SGHRS, CDR2 YFSETQ. This chain's CDR3 is CASSLEEGAPDTQYF. In DNA form, the CDR3 reads TGCGCCAGCAGCTTGGAAGAGGGGGCGCCGGATACGCAGTATTTT.

This clonotype appeared once. The chain has TRBV21-1 and TRBJ1-5; no check of the table's D call, TRBD1, against the DNA was made. TRBV21-1 is termed a pseudogene. The CDR3 consists of 14 residues. In DNA, the CDR3 is TGTGCCAGCAGCAAAGCTCGGGGGTGTCAGCCCCAGCATTTT. Its translation: CASSKARGCQPQHF.

This clonotype was observed a single time. The chain uses TRBV7-2 and TRBJ1-1; no clear D gene. CDR3 size: 11 residues. Per the germline V gene, CDR1 is SGHTA and CDR2 is FQGNSA. V gave up 6 bases and J gave up 5 bases, with 7 bases separating them. This CDR3 reads CASSPLTEAFF. CDR3 nucleotide sequence: TGTGCCAGCAGTCCCCTTACTGAAGCTTTCTTT.